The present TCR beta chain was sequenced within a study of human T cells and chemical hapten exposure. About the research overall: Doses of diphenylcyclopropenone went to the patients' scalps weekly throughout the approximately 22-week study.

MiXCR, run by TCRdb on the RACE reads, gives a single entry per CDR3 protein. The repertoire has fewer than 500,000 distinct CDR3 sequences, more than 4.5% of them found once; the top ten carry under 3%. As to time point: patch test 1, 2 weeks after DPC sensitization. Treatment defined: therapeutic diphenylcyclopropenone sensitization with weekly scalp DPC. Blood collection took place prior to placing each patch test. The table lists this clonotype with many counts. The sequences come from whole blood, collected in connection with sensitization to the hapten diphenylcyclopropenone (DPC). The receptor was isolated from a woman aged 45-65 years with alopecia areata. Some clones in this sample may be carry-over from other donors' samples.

The CDR3 sequence is CASSPRGGAFGGEAFF. CDR3 nucleotides: TGTGCCAGCTCACCGCGGGGGGGGGCCTTCGGAGGTGAAGCTTTCTTT. This rearrangement joins TRBV18 to TRBJ1-1, with D tentatively TRBD1 (6 bases). The CDR3 is made up of 16 amino acids. V dropped 3 bases and J dropped 7 bases, with 21 bases sitting between them. Germline V gives CDR1 KGHSH, CDR2 LQKENI.